The T cell receptor beta chain described here comes from a study of blood T cell repertoires in COVID-19. V lost 3 bases and J lost 2; bases outside the gene matches: 6. The CDR3 loop spans 16 amino acids. Germline-derived CDR1 and CDR2 are LNHDA and SQIVND (reference sequence). Here immunoSEQ multiplex PCR was the method, and the copy in TCRdb shows in-frame clones only, minus some. The table lists fewer than 300,000 clones, about 90% of them singletons. This TCR derives from a woman aged 30 to 39 with COVID-19, enrolled during active disease. The chain carries TRBV19 and TRBJ1-5; the match to TRBD1 covers 8 bases. Sequenced sample: peripheral blood. The CDR3: CASSITGGVGNQPQHF. The CDR3 DNA reads as TGTGCCAGTAGTATTACAGGGGGGGTCGGCAATCAGCCCCAGCATTTT.